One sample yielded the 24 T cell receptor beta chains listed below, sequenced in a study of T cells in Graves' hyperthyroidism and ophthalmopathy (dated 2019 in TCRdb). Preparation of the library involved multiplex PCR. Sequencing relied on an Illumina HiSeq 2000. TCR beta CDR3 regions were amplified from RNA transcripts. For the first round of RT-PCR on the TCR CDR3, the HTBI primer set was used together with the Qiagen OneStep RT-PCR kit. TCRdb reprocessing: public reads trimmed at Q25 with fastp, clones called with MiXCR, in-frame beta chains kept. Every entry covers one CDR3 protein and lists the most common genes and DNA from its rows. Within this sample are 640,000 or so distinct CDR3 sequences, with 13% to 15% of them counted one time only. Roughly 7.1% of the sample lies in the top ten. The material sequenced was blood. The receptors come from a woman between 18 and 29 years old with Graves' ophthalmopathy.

CDR3 nucleotide sequence: TGCGCCAGCAGCACCCTAGGCGCACAGTACTACGAGCAGTACTTC. Its translation is CASSTLGAQYYEQYF. The chain has TRBV5-1 and TRBJ2-7; D is undetermined. The CDR3 spans 15 residues. Looked up from germline, CDR1 is SGHRS and CDR2 is YFSETQ. Trimming cost V 4 bases and J 3 bases, with 17 bases left between them. The entire variable domain, with the rest obtained from reference TRBV5-1 and TRBJ2-7, is as follows: KAGVTQTPRYLIKTRGQQVTLSCSPISGHRSVSWYQQTPGQGLQFLFEYFSETQRNKGNFPGRFSGRQFSNSRSEMNVSTLELGDSALYLCASSTLGAQYYEQYFGPGTRLTVT.

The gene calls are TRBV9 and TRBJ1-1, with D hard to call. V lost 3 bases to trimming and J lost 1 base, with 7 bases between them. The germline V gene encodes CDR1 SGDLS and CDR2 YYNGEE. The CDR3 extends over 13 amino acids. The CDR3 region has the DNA TGTGCCAGCAGCGCCCCGGGGAACACTGAAGCTTTCTTT. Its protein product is CASSAPGNTEAFF.

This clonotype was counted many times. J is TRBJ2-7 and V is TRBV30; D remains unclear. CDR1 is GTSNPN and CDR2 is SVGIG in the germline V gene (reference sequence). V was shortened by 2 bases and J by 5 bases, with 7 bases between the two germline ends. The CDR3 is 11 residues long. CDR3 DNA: TGTGCCTGGAGTCGTGGACACGAGCAGTACTTC. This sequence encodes CAWSRGHEQYF.

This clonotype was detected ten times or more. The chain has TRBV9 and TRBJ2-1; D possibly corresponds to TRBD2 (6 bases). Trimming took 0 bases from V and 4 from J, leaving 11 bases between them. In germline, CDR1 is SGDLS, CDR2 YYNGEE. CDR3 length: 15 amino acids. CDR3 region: CASSVGSSAYNEQFF. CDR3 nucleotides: TGTGCCAGCAGCGTAGGGTCTAGCGCTTACAATGAGCAGTTCTTC. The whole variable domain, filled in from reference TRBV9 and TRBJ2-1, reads DSGVTQTPKHLITATGQRVTLRCSPRSGDLSVYWYQQSLDQGLQFLIQYYNGEERAKGNILERFSAQQFPDLHSELNLSSLELGDSALYFCASSVGSSAYNEQFFGPGTRLTVL.

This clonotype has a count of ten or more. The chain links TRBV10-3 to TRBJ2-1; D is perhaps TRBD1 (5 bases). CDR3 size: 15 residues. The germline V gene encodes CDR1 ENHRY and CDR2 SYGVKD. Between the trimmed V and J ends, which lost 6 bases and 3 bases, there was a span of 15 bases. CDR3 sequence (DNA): TGTGCCATCAGAGTCGACAGAGTCCTCTACAATGAGCAGTTCTTC. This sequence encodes CAIRVDRVLYNEQFF.

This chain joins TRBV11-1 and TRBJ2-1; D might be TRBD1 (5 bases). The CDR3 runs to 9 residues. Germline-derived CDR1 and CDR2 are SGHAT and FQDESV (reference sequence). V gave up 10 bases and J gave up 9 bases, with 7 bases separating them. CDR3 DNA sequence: TGTGCCACAAGGGGTGAGCAGTTCTTC. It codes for CATRGEQFF.

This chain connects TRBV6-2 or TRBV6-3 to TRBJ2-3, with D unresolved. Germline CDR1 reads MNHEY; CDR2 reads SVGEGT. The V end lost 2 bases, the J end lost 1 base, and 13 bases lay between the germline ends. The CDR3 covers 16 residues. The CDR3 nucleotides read TGTGCCAGCAGTTACCCTAAACTTGGCCGCACAGATACGCAGTATTTT. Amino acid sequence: CASSYPKLGRTDTQYF.

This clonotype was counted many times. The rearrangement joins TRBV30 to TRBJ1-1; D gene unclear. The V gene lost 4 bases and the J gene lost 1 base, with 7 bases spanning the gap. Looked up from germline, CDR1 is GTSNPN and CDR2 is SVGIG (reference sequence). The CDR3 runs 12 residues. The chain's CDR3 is CAWNGWNTEAFF. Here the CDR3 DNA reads TGTGCCTGGAACGGATGGAACACTGAAGCTTTCTTT.

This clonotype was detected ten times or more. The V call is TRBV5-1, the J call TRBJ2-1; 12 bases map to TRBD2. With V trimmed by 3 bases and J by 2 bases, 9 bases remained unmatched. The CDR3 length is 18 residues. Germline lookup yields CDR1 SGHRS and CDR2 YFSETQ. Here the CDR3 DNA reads TGCGCCAGCAGCTCGCTTATTGGACTAGCGGGAACCTACAATGAGCAGTTCTTC. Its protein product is CASSSLIGLAGTYNEQFF.

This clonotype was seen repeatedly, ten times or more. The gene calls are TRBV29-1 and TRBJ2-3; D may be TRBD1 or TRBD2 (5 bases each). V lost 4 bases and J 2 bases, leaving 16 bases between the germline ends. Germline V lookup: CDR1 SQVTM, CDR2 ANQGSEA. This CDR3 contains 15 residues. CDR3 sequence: CSVAGTEGFTDTQYF. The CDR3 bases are TGCAGCGTTGCCGGGACGGAAGGCTTCACAGATACGCAGTATTTT.

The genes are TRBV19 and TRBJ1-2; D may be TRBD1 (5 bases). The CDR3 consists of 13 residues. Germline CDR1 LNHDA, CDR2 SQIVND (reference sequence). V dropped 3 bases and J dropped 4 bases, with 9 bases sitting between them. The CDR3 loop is CASSISRVYGYTF. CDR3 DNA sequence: TGTGCCAGTAGTATCTCCAGGGTCTATGGCTACACCTTC.

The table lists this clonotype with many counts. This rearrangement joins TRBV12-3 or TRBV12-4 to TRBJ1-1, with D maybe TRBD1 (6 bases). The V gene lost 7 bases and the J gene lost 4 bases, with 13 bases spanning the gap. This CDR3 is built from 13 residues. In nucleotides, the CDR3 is TGTGCCAGCACCTGGGGACACCCCACTGAAGCTTTCTTT. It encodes CASTWGHPTEAFF.

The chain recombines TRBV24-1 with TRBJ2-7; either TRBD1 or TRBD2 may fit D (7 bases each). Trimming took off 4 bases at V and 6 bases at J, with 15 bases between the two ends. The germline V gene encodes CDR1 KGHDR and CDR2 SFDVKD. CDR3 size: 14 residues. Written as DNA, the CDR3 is TGTGCCACCAGTGACGCTGACAGGGAGGGCGAGCAGTACTTC. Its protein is CATSDADREGEQYF.

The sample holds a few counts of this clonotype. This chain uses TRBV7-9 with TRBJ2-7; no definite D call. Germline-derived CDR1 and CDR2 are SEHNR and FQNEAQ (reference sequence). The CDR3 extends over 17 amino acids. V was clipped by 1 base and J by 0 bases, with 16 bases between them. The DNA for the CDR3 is TGTGCCAGCAGCTTAGGGCTCGGGCGGATAAGCTCCTACGAGCAGTACTTC. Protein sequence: CASSLGLGRISSYEQYF.

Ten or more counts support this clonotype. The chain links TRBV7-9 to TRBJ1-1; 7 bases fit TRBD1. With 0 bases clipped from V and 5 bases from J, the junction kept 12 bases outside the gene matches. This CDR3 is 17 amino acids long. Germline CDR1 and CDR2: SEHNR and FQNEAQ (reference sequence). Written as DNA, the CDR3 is TGTGCCAGCAGCTTAGCGCTAGGTAGGGGGCGGGAGACTGAAGCTTTCTTT. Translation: CASSLALGRGRETEAFF.

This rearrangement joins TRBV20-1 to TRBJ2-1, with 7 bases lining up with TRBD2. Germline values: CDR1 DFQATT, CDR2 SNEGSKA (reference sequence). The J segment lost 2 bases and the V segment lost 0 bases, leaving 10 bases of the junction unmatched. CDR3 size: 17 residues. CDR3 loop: CSARDYGRAGAYNEQFF. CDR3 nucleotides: TGCAGTGCTAGAGATTATGGAAGGGCGGGGGCCTACAATGAGCAGTTCTTC.

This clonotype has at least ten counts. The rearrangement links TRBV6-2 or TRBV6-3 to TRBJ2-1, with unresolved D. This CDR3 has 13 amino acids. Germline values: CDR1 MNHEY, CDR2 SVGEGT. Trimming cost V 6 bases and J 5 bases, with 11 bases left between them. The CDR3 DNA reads TGTGCCAGCAGAATATGGCTTAACAATGAGCAGTTCTTC. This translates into CASRIWLNNEQFF.

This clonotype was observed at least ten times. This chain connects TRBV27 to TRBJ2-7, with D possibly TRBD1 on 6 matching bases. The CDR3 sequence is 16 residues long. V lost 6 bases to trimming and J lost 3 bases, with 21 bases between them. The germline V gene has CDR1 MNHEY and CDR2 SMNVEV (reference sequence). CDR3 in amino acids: CASSPLTGKENYEQYF. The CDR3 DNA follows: TGTGCCAGCAGCCCCCTTACAGGGAAGGAGAACTACGAGCAGTACTTC.

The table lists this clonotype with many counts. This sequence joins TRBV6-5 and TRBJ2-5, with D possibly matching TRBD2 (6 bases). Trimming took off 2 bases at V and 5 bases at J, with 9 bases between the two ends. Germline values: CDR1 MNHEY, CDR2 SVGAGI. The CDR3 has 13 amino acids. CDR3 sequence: CASSYDRGETQYF. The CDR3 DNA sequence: TGTGCCAGCAGTTACGATCGGGGGGAGACCCAGTACTTC.

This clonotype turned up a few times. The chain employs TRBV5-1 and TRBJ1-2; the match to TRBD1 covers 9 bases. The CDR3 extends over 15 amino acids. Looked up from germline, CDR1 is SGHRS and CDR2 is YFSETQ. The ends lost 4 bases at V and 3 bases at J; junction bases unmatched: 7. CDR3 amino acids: CASSVSGTGHYGYTF. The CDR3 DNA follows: TGCGCCAGCAGCGTCTCCGGGACAGGGCACTATGGCTACACCTTC.

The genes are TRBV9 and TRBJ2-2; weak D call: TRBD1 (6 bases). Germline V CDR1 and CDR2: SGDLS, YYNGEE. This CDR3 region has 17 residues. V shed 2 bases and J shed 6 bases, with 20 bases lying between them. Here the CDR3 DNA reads TGTGCCAGCAGCGTCAACTCACGGACAGCAATGGCCGGGGAGCTGTTTTTT. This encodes CASSVNSRTAMAGELFF.

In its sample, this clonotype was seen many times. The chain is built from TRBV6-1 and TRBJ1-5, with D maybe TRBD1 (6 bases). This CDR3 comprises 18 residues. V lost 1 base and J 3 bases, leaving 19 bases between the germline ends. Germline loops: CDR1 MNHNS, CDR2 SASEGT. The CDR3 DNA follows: TGTGCCAGCAGTGAAGTAAGGACAGACAGGCGTCTCAATCAGCCCCAGCATTTT. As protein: CASSEVRTDRRLNQPQHF.

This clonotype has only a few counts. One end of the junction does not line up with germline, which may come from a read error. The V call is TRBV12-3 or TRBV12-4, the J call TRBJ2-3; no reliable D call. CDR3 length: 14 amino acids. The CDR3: CAGSLTPATDTQYF. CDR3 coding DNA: TGTGCCGGCAGTTTAACCCCAGCCACAGATACGCAGTATTTT.

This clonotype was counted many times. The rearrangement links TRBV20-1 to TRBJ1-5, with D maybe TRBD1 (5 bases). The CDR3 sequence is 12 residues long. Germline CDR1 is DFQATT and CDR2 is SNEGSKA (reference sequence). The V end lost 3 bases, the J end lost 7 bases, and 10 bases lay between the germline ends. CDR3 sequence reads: CSASYRDQPQHF. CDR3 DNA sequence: TGCAGTGCTAGTTATCGGGACCAGCCCCAGCATTTT.